This T cell receptor (beta chain) comes out of a study of blood T cells in healthy people across ages. Using a J-beta primer mix together with a sample-barcoded 5' primer, a second PCR was run for about 7 to 12 cycles. One entry per CDR3 protein results from TCRdb running MiXCR on the 5' RACE reads. The profile covers roughly 1.7 million distinct CDR3 sequences, with about 31% appearing a single time and 10% to 12% taken by the ten largest. At least ten counts were recorded for this clonotype. With 5 bases clipped from V and 2 bases from J, the junction kept 16 bases outside the gene matches. The CDR3 consists of 18 residues. CDR1 and CDR2 (germline): MGHRA, YSYEKL.

The sequence was collected from a woman aged 25 to 39 in good health. J is TRBJ2-5 and V is TRBV4-1; 8 bases line up with TRBD2. The material sequenced was blood. CDR3 region: CASSSGGPWETGQETQYF. The CDR3 DNA is TGCGCCAGCAGCTCGGGAGGGCCATGGGAGACAGGACAAGAGACCCAGTACTTC.